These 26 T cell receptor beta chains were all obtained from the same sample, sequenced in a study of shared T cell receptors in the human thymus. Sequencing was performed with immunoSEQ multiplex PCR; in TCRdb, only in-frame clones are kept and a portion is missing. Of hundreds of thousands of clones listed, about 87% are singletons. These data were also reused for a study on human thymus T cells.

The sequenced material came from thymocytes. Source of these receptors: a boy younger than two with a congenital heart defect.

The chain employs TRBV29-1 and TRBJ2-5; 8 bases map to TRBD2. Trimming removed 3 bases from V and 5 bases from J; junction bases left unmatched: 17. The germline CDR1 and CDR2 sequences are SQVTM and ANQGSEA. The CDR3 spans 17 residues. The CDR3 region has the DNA TGCAGCGTTGATGATCCTAGGACTAGCTATCTATCGGAGACCCAGTACTTC. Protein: CSVDDPRTSYLSETQYF.

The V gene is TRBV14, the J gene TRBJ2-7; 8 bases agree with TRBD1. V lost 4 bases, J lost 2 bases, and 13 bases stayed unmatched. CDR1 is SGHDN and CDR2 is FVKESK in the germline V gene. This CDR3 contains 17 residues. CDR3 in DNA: TGTGCCAGCAGCCGCGGACAAGGACAGGGAAGAACCTACGAGCAGTACTTC. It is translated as CASSRGQGQGRTYEQYF.

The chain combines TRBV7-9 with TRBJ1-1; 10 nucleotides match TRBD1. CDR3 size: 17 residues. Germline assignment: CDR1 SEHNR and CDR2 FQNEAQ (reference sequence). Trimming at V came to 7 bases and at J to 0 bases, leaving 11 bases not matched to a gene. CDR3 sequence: CASTIRGQGTMNTEAFF. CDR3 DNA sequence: TGTGCCAGCACCATAAGGGGACAGGGGACAATGAACACTGAAGCTTTCTTT.

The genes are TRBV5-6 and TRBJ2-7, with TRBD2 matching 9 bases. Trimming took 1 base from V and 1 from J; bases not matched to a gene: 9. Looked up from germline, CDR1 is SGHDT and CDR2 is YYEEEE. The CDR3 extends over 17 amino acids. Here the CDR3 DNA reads TGTGCCAGCAGCTTGTTTAGGGCCAGCGGGGGGTCCTACGAGCAGTACTTC. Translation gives CASSLFRASGGSYEQYF. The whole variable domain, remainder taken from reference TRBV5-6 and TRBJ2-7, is DAGVTQSPTHLIKTRGQQVTLRCSPKSGHDTVSWYQQALGQGPQFIFQYYEEEERQRGNFPDRFSGHQFPNYSSELNVNALLLGDSALYLCASSLFRASGGSYEQYFGPGTRLTVT.

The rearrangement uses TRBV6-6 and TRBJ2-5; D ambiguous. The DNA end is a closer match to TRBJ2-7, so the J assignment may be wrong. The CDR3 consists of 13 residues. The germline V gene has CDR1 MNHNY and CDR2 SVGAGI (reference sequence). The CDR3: CASSSLQAHEQYF. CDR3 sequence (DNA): TGTGCCAGCAGCTCTCTTCAGGCCCACGAGCAGTACTTC.

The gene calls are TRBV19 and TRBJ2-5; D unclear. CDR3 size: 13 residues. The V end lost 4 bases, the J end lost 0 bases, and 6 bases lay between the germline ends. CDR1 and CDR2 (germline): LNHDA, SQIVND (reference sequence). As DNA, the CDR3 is TGTGCCAGTAGTAGGAGCTACCAAGAGACCCAGTACTTC. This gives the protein CASSRSYQETQYF. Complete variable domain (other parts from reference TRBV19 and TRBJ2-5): DGGITQSPKYLFRKEGQNVTLSCEQNLNHDAMYWYRQDPGQGLRLIYYSQIVNDFQKGDIAEGYSVSREKKESFPLTVTSAQKNPTAFYLCASSRSYQETQYFGPGTRLLVL.

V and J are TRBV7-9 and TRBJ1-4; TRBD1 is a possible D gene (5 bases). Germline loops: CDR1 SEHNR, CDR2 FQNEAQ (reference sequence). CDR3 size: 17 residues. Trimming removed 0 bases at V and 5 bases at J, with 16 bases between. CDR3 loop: CASSLAPQAAGNEKLFF. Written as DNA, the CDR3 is TGTGCCAGCAGCTTAGCGCCTCAGGCGGCAGGGAATGAAAAACTGTTTTTT.

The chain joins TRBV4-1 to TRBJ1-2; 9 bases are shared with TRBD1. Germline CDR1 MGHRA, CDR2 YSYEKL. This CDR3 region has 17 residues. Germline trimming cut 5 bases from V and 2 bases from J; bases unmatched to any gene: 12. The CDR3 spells CASSMGLRDRVNYGYTF. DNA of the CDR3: TGCGCCAGCAGCATGGGCCTCCGGGACAGGGTGAACTATGGCTACACCTTC.

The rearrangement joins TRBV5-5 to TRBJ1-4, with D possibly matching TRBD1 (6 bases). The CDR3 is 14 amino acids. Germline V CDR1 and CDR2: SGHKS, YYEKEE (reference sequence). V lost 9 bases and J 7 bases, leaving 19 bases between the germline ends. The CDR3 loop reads CATGPGTSTEKLFF. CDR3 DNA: TGTGCCACCGGCCCCGGGACATCTACTGAAAAACTGTTTTTT.

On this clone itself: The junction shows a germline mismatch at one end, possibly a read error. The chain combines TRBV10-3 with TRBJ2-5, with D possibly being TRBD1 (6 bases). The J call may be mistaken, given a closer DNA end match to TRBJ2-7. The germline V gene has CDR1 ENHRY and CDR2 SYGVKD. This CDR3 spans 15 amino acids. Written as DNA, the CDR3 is TGTGCCGTCAGCGGAACAGGGCAGGAAGCCTACGAGCAGTACTTC. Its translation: CAVSGTGQEAYEQYF.

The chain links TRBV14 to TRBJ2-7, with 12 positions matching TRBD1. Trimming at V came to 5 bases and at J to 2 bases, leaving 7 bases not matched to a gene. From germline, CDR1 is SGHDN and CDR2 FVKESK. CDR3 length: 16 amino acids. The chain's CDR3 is CASSTGQGALAYEQYF. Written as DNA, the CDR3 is TGTGCCAGCAGCACGGGACAGGGGGCGCTTGCCTACGAGCAGTACTTC. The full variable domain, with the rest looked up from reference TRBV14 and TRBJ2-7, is EAGVTQFPSHSVIEKGQTVTLRCDPISGHDNLYWYRRVMGKEIKFLLHFVKESKQDESGMPNNRFLAERTGGTYSTLKVQPAELEDSGVYFCASSTGQGALAYEQYFGPGTRLTVT.

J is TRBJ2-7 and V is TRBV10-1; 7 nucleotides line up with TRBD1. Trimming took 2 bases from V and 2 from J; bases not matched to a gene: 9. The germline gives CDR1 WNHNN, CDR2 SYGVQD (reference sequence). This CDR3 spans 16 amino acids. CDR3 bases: TGCGCCAGCAGTGAGCTAAGGGGGCCGCGAGCCTACGAGCAGTACTTC. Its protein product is CASSELRGPRAYEQYF.

The CDR3 DNA is TGTGCCAGCAGTTTGGGTTCGGGTTCCGGCTACACCTTC. As protein: CASSLGSGSGYTF. The chain has TRBV27 and TRBJ1-2, with D hard to call. Germline V CDR1 and CDR2: MNHEY, SMNVEV (reference sequence). V dropped 3 bases and J dropped 8 bases, with 13 bases sitting between them. The CDR3 is 13 amino acids.

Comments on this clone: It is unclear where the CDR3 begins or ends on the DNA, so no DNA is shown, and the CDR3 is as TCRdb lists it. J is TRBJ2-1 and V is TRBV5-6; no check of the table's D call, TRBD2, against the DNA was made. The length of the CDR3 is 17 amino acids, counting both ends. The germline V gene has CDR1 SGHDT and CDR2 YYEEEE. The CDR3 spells CASSFGPGLAAYNEQFF.

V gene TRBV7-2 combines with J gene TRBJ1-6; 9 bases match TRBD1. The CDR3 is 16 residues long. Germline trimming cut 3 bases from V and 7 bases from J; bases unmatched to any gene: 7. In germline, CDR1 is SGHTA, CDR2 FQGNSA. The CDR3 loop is CASSLPRTGENSPLHF. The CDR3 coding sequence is TGTGCCAGCAGCTTGCCCCGGACAGGGGAAAATTCACCCCTCCACTTT.

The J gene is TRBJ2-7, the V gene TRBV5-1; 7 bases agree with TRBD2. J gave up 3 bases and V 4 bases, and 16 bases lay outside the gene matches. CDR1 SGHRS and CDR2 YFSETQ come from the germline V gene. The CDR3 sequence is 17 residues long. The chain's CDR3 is CASSQTRTTGGNYEQYF. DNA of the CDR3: TGCGCCAGCAGCCAAACGAGGACCACCGGGGGGAACTACGAGCAGTACTTC.

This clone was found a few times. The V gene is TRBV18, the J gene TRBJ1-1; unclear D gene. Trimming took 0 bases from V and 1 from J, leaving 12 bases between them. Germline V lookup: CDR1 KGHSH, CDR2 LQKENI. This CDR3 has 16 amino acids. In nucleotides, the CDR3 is TGTGCCAGCTCACCACCTGAAGACGGAGAGAACACTGAAGCTTTCTTT. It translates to CASSPPEDGENTEAFF.

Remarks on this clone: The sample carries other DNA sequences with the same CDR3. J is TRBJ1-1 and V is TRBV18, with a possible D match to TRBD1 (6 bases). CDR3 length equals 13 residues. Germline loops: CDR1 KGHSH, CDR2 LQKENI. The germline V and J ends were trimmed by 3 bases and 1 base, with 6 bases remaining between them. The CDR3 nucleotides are TGTGCCAGCTCACCGACAGGGAACACTGAAGCTTTCTTT. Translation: CASSPTGNTEAFF.

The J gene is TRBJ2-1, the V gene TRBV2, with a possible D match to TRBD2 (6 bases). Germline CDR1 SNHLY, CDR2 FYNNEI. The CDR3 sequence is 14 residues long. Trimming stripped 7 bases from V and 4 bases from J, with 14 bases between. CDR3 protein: CASTARGVYNEQFF. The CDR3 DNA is TGTGCCAGCACCGCGCGGGGAGTTTACAATGAGCAGTTCTTC.

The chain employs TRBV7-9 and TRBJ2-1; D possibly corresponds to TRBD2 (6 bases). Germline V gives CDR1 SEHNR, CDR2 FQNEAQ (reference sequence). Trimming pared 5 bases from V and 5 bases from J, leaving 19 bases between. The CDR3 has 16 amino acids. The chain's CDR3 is CASSPGKDGGDNEQFF. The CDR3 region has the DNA TGTGCCAGCAGCCCGGGCAAGGACGGAGGGGACAATGAGCAGTTCTTC.

Written as DNA, the CDR3 is TGTGCCAGCAGCTCCCCCACTAGCGGGAGGTCGGTTTACGAGCAGTACTTC. Its translation is CASSSPTSGRSVYEQYF. The chain couples TRBV7-2 to TRBJ2-7; TRBD2 aligns across 12 bases. V was clipped by 4 bases and J by 4 bases; unmatched bases: 11. Looked up from germline, CDR1 is SGHTA and CDR2 is FQGNSA. CDR3 size: 17 residues.

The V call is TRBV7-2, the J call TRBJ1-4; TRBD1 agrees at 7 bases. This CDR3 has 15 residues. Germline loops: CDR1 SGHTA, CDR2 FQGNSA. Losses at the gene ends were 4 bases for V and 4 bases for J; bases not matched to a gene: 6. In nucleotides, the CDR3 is TGTGCCAGCAGCTACGGACAGGCGATTAATGAAAAACTGTTTTTT. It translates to CASSYGQAINEKLFF.

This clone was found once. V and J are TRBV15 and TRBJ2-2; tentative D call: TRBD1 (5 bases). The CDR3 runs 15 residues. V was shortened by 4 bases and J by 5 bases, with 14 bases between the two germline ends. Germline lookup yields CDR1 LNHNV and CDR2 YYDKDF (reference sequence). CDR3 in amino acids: CATSTRQLWTGELFF. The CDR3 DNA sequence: TGTGCCACCAGCACCCGACAGCTTTGGACCGGGGAGCTGTTTTTT. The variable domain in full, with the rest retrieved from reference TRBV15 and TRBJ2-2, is DAMVIQNPRYQVTQFGKPVTLSCSQTLNHNVMYWYQQKSSQAPKLLFHYYDKDFNNEADTPDNFQSRRPNTSFCFLDIRSPGLGDTAMYLCATSTRQLWTGELFFGEGSRLTVL.

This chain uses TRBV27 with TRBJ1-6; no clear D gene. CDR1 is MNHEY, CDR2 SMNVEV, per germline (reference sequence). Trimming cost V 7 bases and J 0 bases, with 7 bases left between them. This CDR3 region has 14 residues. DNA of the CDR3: TGTGCCAGCAAAGCGATCTCCTATAATTCACCCCTCCACTTT. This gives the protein CASKAISYNSPLHF.

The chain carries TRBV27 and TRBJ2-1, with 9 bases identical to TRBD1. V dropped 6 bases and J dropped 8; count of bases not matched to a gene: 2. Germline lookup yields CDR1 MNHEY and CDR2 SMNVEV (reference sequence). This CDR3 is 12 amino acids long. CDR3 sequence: CASRGQGDEQFF. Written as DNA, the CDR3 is TGTGCCAGCAGGGGACAGGGCGATGAGCAGTTCTTC.

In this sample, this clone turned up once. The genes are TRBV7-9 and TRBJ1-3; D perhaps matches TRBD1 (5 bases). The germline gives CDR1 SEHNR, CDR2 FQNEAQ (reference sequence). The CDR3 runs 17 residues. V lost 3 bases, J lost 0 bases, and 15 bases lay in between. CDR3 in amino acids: CASSFVRVIYSGNTIYF. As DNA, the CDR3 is TGTGCCAGCAGCTTCGTCAGGGTTATCTACTCTGGAAACACCATATATTTT.